The 24 T cell receptor beta chains given below trace back to one sample, sequenced in a study of identical twins. TCRdb itself ran the 5' RACE reads through MiXCR, one entry per CDR3 protein. The sample includes some 900,000 distinct CDR3 sequences, approximately 13% of them seen just once. This sample also belongs to another study, concerning yellow fever vaccine responses in identical twins.

The source material was PBMCs. All receptors derive from a woman aged 18-29 years in good health.

This clonotype was counted ten times or more. The chain joins TRBV12-3 or TRBV12-4 to TRBJ2-1; D is uncertain. The CDR3 consists of 13 residues. V shed 5 bases and J shed 1 base, with 6 bases lying between them. The CDR3 spells CASSIGSYNEQFF. CDR3 coding DNA: TGTGCCAGCAGTATCGGTTCCTACAATGAGCAGTTCTTC.

The gene calls are TRBV10-3 and TRBJ1-1; D gene unclear. CDR3 length: 11 amino acids. Germline CDR1 and CDR2: ENHRY and SYGVKD. Between the trimmed V and J ends, which lost 6 bases and 8 bases, there was a span of 10 bases. CDR3 protein: CAISIGLEAFF. The CDR3 DNA follows: TGTGCCATCAGCATAGGTCTCGAAGCTTTCTTT.

The chain combines TRBV15 with TRBJ1-3; the D gene is possibly TRBD1 (5 bases). The CDR3 is 15 amino acids. V lost 0 bases and J lost 4, with 10 bases in between. Germline CDR1 is LNHNV and CDR2 is YYDKDF (reference sequence). CDR3 sequence: CATSRDRAGGNTIYF. As DNA, the CDR3 is TGTGCCACCAGCAGAGACAGGGCTGGAGGAAACACCATATATTTT.

This clonotype occurred many times. V is TRBV27 and J is TRBJ1-2; 11 bases line up with TRBD1. J gave up 7 bases and V 5 bases, and 9 bases lay outside the gene matches. The CDR3 covers 15 residues. Looked up from germline, CDR1 is MNHEY and CDR2 is SMNVEV (reference sequence). CDR3 region: CASSPGQGAYFGYTF. The DNA of the CDR3 is TGTGCCAGCAGTCCAGGACAGGGGGCATATTTTGGCTACACCTTC.

This clonotype was found a few times. The chain joins TRBV7-9 to TRBJ1-1, with D unresolved. The germline V and J ends were trimmed by 0 bases and 7 bases, with 9 bases remaining between them. Germline CDR1 is SEHNR and CDR2 is FQNEAQ (reference sequence). This CDR3 region has 13 residues. CDR3 loop: CASSLATELEAFF. CDR3 sequence (DNA): TGTGCCAGCAGCTTAGCAACGGAGCTTGAAGCTTTCTTT. The variable domain in full, completed from reference TRBV7-9 and TRBJ1-1, reads DTGVSQNPRHKITKRGQNVTFRCDPISEHNRLYWYRQTLGQGPEFLTYFQNEAQLEKSRLLSDRFSAERPKGSFSTLEIQRTEQGDSAMYLCASSLATELEAFFGQGTRLTVV.

This clonotype was detected only a few times. The rearrangement uses TRBV14 and TRBJ2-1; 11 bases agree with TRBD2. V was pared by 5 bases and J by 5 bases, with 2 bases of the junction left unmatched. CDR3 length equals 14 residues. Per germline, CDR1 SGHDN and CDR2 FVKESK. The chain's CDR3 is CASSVAGGNNEQFF. In DNA, the CDR3 is TGTGCCAGCAGCGTAGCGGGAGGGAACAATGAGCAGTTCTTC.

This clonotype was observed a few times. The genes are TRBV15 and TRBJ2-1; D is unclear. Germline V gives CDR1 LNHNV, CDR2 YYDKDF (reference sequence). CDR3 length: 17 residues. The V gene lost 1 base and the J gene lost 5 bases, with 18 bases spanning the gap. CDR3 sequence reads: CATSRVPFVDRDNEQFF. In nucleotides, the CDR3 is TGTGCCACCAGCAGAGTCCCCTTTGTGGACCGCGACAATGAGCAGTTCTTC.

J is TRBJ1-2 and V is TRBV29-1, with a possible D match to TRBD1 (5 bases). In germline, CDR1 is SQVTM, CDR2 ANQGSEA. V was shortened by 1 base and J by 2 bases, with 11 bases between the two germline ends. The CDR3 sequence is 14 residues long. CDR3 bases: TGCAGCGTTGAAGTGGGGGGACGGAACTATGGCTACACCTTC. Its translation is CSVEVGGRNYGYTF.

This clonotype was detected ten times or more. This chain joins TRBV5-1 and TRBJ2-1; 10 nucleotides match TRBD2. The CDR3 sequence is 18 residues long. The J segment lost 0 bases and the V segment lost 3 bases, leaving 9 bases of the junction unmatched. Germline V CDR1 and CDR2: SGHRS, YFSETQ. The CDR3 sequence is CASSSGVAGGSSYNEQFF. CDR3 bases: TGCGCCAGCAGCTCGGGGGTAGCGGGAGGTAGCTCCTACAATGAGCAGTTCTTC.

The rearrangement joins TRBV9 to TRBJ2-5, with D unclear. The CDR3 covers 14 residues. Deletions cut 4 bases from V and 5 bases from J, with 15 bases between. Per germline, CDR1 SGDLS and CDR2 YYNGEE. The CDR3 DNA sequence: TGTGCCAGCAGCCCACGATCCCCAACGGAGACCCAGTACTTC. This sequence encodes CASSPRSPTETQYF.

In its sample, this clonotype was seen a few times. The chain couples TRBV6-1 to TRBJ2-1, with unresolved D. Germline V gene lookup returns CDR1 MNHNS and CDR2 SASEGT. The CDR3 is made up of 12 amino acids. With 8 bases removed from V and 3 bases from J, the gap between germline ends came to 8 bases. CDR3 amino acids: CASLLSYNEQFF. CDR3 bases: TGTGCCAGCCTCCTGAGCTACAATGAGCAGTTCTTC.

The chain combines TRBV7-6 with TRBJ1-1; D is uncertain. The CDR3 runs to 15 residues. With 5 bases removed from V and 0 bases from J, the gap between germline ends came to 13 bases. The germline CDR1 and CDR2 sequences are SGHVS and FNYEAQ. This chain's CDR3 is CASSPGLTMNTEAFF. CDR3 sequence (DNA): TGTGCCAGCAGCCCAGGACTTACTATGAACACTGAAGCTTTCTTT.

The chain recombines TRBV24-1 with TRBJ1-2; D is unclear. The CDR3 extends over 12 amino acids. Looked up from germline, CDR1 is KGHDR and CDR2 is SFDVKD. V dropped 3 bases and J dropped 8 bases, with 9 bases sitting between them. This chain's CDR3 is CATSDPGDGYTF. CDR3 DNA: TGTGCCACCAGTGATCCAGGCGACGGCTACACCTTC.

This clonotype has a count of ten or more. The chain carries TRBV6-2 or TRBV6-3 and TRBJ2-1; 16 nucleotides agree with TRBD2. Germline CDR1 MNHEY, CDR2 SVGEGT. This CDR3 contains 21 residues. Losses at the gene ends were 2 bases for V and 4 bases for J; bases not matched to a gene: 14. CDR3 in amino acids: CASSYRWGLAGGPLGYNEQFF. The CDR3 DNA reads TGTGCCAGCAGTTACCGGTGGGGACTAGCGGGAGGGCCGTTGGGGTACAATGAGCAGTTCTTC.

This clonotype was observed at least ten times. The gene calls are TRBV12-3 or TRBV12-4 and TRBJ2-3; 7 nucleotides match TRBD2. CDR3 size: 16 residues. The ends lost 5 bases at V and 1 base at J; junction bases unmatched: 9. The CDR3 reads CASSTPGGSGTDTQYF. As DNA, the CDR3 is TGTGCCAGCAGTACCCCTGGCGGGAGTGGCACAGATACGCAGTATTTT.

This clonotype showed up many times. CDR3 DNA sequence: TGTGCCAGCAGCGTAGGGACTAGCGGGATGTACAATGAGCAGTTCTTC. Its protein product is CASSVGTSGMYNEQFF. The J gene is TRBJ2-1, the V gene TRBV9; 12 bases map to TRBD2. Losses at the gene ends were 0 bases for V and 4 bases for J; bases not matched to a gene: 2. The CDR3 has 16 amino acids. Germline-derived CDR1 and CDR2 are SGDLS and YYNGEE.

This rearrangement joins TRBV2 to TRBJ1-1; D remains ambiguous. V dropped 11 bases and J dropped 1 base, with 8 bases sitting between them. The CDR3 totals 11 residues. The germline gives CDR1 SNHLY, CDR2 FYNNEI. This CDR3 is CAGLTNTEAFF. CDR3 coding DNA: TGTGCCGGACTGACGAACACTGAAGCTTTCTTT.

A few counts support this clonotype. This rearrangement joins TRBV12-3 or TRBV12-4 to TRBJ2-3; D is perhaps TRBD2 (5 bases). Trimming took off 5 bases at V and 2 bases at J, with 17 bases between the two ends. The CDR3 covers 16 residues. CDR3 in amino acids: CASSGWSGGSTDTQYF. The CDR3 region has the DNA TGTGCCAGCAGTGGCTGGTCCGGCGGGTCCACAGATACGCAGTATTTT.

This clonotype occurred a few times. The chain joins TRBV19 to TRBJ1-2; D gene ambiguous. The CDR3 consists of 15 residues. Between the trimmed V and J ends, which lost 1 base and 3 bases, there was a span of 12 bases. Per germline, CDR1 LNHDA and CDR2 SQIVND (reference sequence). The CDR3 region has the DNA TGTGCCAGTAGTATAGCACACACCAGAGACTATGGCTACACCTTC. It specifies CASSIAHTRDYGYTF.

In its sample, this clonotype was seen a few times. The chain is built from TRBV10-3 and TRBJ2-7, with D perhaps matching TRBD1 or TRBD2 (5 bases each). The CDR3 has 14 residues. In germline, CDR1 is ENHRY, CDR2 SYGVKD. V gave up 8 bases and J gave up 5 bases, with 19 bases separating them. In DNA form, the CDR3 reads TGTGCCATCGGCGCCGGGGCAAGTTCCGACGAGCAGTACTTC. It codes for CAIGAGASSDEQYF.

This clonotype occurred a few times. DNA of the CDR3: TGTGCCAGCAGCCGCCGGACTAGCGGCCTACGGGAGACCCAGTACTTC. Translating it yields CASSRRTSGLRETQYF. The gene calls are TRBV3-1 and TRBJ2-5; 10 nucleotides align to TRBD2. In germline, CDR1 is LGHDT, CDR2 YNNKEL (reference sequence). The V gene end was trimmed by 4 bases and the J gene end by 5 bases; junction bases not matched to a gene: 10. The CDR3 extends over 16 amino acids.

This clonotype has only a few counts. This chain uses TRBV3-1 with TRBJ1-1, with unresolved D. This CDR3 region has 12 residues. Germline CDR1 LGHDT, CDR2 YNNKEL (reference sequence). Trimming left V 1 base short and J 11 bases short, with 11 bases between. The CDR3 bases are TGTGCCAGCAGCCAAGTATTTCAGGAGGCTTTCTTT. Translation gives CASSQVFQEAFF.

The rearrangement uses TRBV20-1 and TRBJ2-2; TRBD1 matches 8 bases. Trimming took 0 bases from V and 4 from J; bases not matched to a gene: 4. The CDR3 length is 15 residues. Germline values: CDR1 DFQATT, CDR2 SNEGSKA (reference sequence). CDR3 in amino acids: CSARDGDRSTGELFF. The CDR3 nucleotides read TGCAGTGCTAGAGATGGGGACAGGTCCACCGGGGAGCTGTTTTTT.

The chain carries TRBV4-1 and TRBJ2-2, with a weak D call TRBD1 (7 bases). CDR1 is MGHRA and CDR2 is YSYEKL in the germline V gene. The germline V and J ends were trimmed by 4 bases and 7 bases, with 13 bases remaining between them. CDR3 length: 14 amino acids. The CDR3 DNA is TGCGCCAGCAGCCTGGAGGGGGCCGGCGGGGAGCTGTTTTTT. Amino acid sequence: CASSLEGAGGELFF.